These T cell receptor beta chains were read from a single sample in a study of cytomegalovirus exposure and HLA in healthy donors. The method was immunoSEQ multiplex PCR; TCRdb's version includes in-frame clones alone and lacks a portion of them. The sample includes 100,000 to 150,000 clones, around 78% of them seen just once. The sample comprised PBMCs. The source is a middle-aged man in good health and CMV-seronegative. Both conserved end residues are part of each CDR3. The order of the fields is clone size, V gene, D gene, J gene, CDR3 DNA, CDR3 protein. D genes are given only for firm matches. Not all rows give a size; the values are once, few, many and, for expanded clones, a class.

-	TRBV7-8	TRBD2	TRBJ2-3	TGTGCCAGCAGCTTAGACCCGAGCGGGAGTCACACAGATACGCAGTATTTT	CASSLDPSGSHTDTQYF
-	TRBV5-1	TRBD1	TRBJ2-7	TGCGCCAGCAGTACGCGACAGGGCACCTACGAGCAGTACTTC	CASSTRQGTYEQYF
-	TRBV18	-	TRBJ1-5	TGTGCCAGCTCGTCGAGCGGCAATCAGCCCCAGCATTTT	CASSSSGNQPQHF
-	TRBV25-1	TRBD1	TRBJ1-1	TGTGCCAGCAGTCGAAGTCCGGGACAGGGGGACGGGACTGAAGCTTTCTTT	CASSRSPGQGDGTEAFF
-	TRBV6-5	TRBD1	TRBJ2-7	TGTGCCAGCAGTTACTCGGGACAGCTTTCATCCTACGAGCAGTACTTC	CASSYSGQLSSYEQYF
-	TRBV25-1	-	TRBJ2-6	TGTGCCAGCAGGGATCAGGGGTTTGGGGCCAACGTCCTGACTTTC	CASRDQGFGANVLTF
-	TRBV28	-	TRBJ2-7	TGTGCCAGCAGGCCGACAGGGAGGTACGAGCAGTACTTC	CASRPTGRYEQYF
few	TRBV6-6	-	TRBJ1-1	TGTGCCAGCAGTTACGGAGGGAACACTGAAGCTTTCTTT	CASSYGGNTEAFF
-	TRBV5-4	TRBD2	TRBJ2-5	TGTGCCAGCAGCTCCCCCGGGAGGACACAAGAGACCCAGTACTTC	CASSSPGRTQETQYF
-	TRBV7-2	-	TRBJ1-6	TGTGCCAGCAGCCTAACGGGTCCAGGGAATAATTCACCCCTCCACTTT	CASSLTGPGNNSPLHF
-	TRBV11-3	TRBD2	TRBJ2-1	TGTGCCAGCAGCTTAGGGGGCGGGGGGACCTACAATGAGCAGTTCTTC	CASSLGGGGTYNEQFF
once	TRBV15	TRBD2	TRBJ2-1	TGTGCCACCAGCAGAGATGTAGCGGGAGTCGGCAATGAGCAGTTCTTC	CATSRDVAGVGNEQFF
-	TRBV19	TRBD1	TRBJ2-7	TGTGCCAGTAGTTCGGACAGGGCTTCCTACGAGCAGTACTTC	CASSSDRASYEQYF
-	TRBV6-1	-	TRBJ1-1	TGTGCCAGCAGTGCGCAGGGGAACACTGAAGCTTTCTTT	CASSAQGNTEAFF
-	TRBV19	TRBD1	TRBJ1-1	TGTGCCAGTAGTACTTCAGGGGGCTCTGAAGCTTTCTTT	CASSTSGGSEAFF
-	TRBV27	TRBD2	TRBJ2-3	TGTGCCAGCAGGCTAGCGGGGGGGCCCAAGCAGTATTTT	CASRLAGGPKQYF
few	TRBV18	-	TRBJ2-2	TGTGCCAGCTCACCACAGATCAGGAAGAACACCGGGGAGCTGTTTTTT	CASSPQIRKNTGELFF
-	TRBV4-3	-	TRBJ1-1	TGCGCCAGCAGCCAAGATCGGGGAGGGAAGGGGTACACTGAAGCTTTCTTT	CASSQDRGGKGYTEAFF
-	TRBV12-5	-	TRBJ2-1	TGTGCTAGTGGTTTGTACTCAGGGGTAGGCTCCTACAATGAGCAGTTCTTC	CASGLYSGVGSYNEQFF
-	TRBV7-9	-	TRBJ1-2	TGTGCCAGCTTACAATGGGGCAGTAACTATGGCTACACCTTC	CASLQWGSNYGYTF
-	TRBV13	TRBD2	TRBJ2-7	TGTGCCAGCAGCCTAGCGGGAGTGGGCTACGAGCAGTACTTC	CASSLAGVGYEQYF
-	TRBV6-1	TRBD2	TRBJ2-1	TGTGCCAGCAGTGTCGGACTAGCGAGCAATGAGCAGTTCTTC	CASSVGLASNEQFF
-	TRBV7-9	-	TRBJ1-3	TGTTCCAGCAGCTCCGCTCTCACAGGCTCTGGAAACACCATATATTTT	CSSSSALTGSGNTIYF
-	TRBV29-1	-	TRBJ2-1	TGCAGCGTTGCCATTCTAGTTACAATCTACAATGAGCAGTTCTTC	CSVAILVTIYNEQFF
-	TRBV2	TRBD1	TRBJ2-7	TGTGCCAGCACCTTAGGACAGGGGGCCTACGAGCAGTACTTC	CASTLGQGAYEQYF
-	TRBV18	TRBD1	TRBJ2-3	TGTGCCAGCTCACCCGCAGGGGGTGACACAGATACGCAGTATTTT	CASSPAGGDTDTQYF
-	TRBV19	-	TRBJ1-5	TGTGCCAGTAGTTATAGTGGGGCGCCCTCTTATCAGCCCCAGCATTTT	CASSYSGAPSYQPQHF
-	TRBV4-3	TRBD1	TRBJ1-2	TGCGCCAGCAGCCAAGATATCAGACAGGGGGCCATCAGTGGCTACACCTTC	CASSQDIRQGAISGYTF
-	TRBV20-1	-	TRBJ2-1	TGCAGTGCTGGCCGGGACTCAGGCAAGTTCTTC	CSAGRDSGKFF
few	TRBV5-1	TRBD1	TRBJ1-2	TGCGCCAGCAGCTCCCGGGACAGGGGTGACTATGGCTACACCTTC	CASSSRDRGDYGYTF
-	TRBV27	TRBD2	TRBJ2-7	TGTGCCAGCAGTTTAACTGGGGCTAGCGGGAGGCGATTTGGCTACGAGCAGTACTTC	CASSLTGASGRRFGYEQYF
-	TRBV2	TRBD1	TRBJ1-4	TGTGCCAGCAGTGAGGGGAAGGAGGGGGCGTCAGCTAATGAAAAACTGTTTTTT	CASSEGKEGASANEKLFF
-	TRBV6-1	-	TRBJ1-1	TGTGCCAGCAGTGAAGCCGGGACTTTCAACACTGAAGCTTTCTTT	CASSEAGTFNTEAFF
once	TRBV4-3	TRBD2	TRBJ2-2	TGCGCCAGCAGCTCTAGGACTAGCGGGGTCCCCGGGGAGCTGTTTTTT	CASSSRTSGVPGELFF
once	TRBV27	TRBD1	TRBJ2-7	TGTGCCAGCAGTGCCAGACAGGGGGAGCAGTACTTC	CASSARQGEQYF
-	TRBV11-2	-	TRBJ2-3	TGTGCCAGCAGCTTAGATCTCCTAGTTGATACGCAGTATTTT	CASSLDLLVDTQYF
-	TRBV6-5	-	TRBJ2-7	TGTGCCAGCAGTTACTCCGCCGGGGTGAACTACGAGCAGTACTTC	CASSYSAGVNYEQYF
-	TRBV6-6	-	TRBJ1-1	TGTGCCAGCAGTTATGCAGGGATGAACACTGAAGCTTTCTTT	CASSYAGMNTEAFF
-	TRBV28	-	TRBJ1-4	TGTGCCAGCAGAGGCCTCCGGGATGGTAATGAAAAACTGTTTTTT	CASRGLRDGNEKLFF
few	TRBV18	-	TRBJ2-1	TGTGCCAGCTCACCACCGTCCATCTCCTACAATGAGCAGTTCTTC	CASSPPSISYNEQFF
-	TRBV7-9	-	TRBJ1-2	TGTGCCAGCAGCCCAGGTTCTACCTATGGCTACACCTTC	CASSPGSTYGYTF
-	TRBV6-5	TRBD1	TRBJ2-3	TGTGCCAGCAGTTCGGACAGGAAGGTTACAGATACGCAGTATTTT	CASSSDRKVTDTQYF